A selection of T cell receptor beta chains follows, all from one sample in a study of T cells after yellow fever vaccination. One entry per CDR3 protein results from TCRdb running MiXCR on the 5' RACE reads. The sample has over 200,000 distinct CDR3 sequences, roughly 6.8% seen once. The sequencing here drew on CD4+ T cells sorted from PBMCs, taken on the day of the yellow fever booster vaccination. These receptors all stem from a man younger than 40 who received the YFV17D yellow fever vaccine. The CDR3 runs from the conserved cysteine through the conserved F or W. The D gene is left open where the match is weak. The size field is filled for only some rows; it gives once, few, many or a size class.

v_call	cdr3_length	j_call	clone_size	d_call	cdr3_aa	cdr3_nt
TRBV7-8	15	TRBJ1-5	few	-	CASSFLGGVNQPQHF	TGTGCCAGCAGCTTTCTTGGAGGGGTTAATCAGCCCCAGCATTTT
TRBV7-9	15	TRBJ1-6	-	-	CASTVAQGDSSPLHF	TGTGCCAGCACCGTAGCCCAGGGAGACAGCTCACCCCTCCACTTT
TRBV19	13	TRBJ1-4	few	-	CASSIRGREKLFF	TGTGCCAGTAGTATCCGGGGCCGTGAAAAACTGTTTTTT
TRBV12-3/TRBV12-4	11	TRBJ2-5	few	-	CASKLGETQYF	TGTGCCAGCAAGCTGGGTGAGACCCAGTACTTC
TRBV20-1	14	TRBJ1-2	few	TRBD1	CSATTGTGGRGYTF	TGCAGTGCTACCACCGGGACAGGGGGCCGGGGCTACACCTTC
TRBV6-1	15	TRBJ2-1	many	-	CASSDTRGTYNEQFF	TGTGCCAGCAGTGACACTAGGGGGACCTACAATGAGCAGTTCTTC
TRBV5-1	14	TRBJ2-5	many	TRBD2	CASSLGLAGETQYF	TGCGCCAGCAGCTTGGGACTAGCGGGAGAGACCCAGTACTTC
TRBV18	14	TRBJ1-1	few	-	CASSLGTGNTEAFF	TGTGCCAGCTCCCTCGGGACGGGGAACACTGAAGCTTTCTTT
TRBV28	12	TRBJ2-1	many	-	CASNRAYNEQFF	TGTGCCAGCAACCGTGCCTACAATGAGCAGTTCTTC
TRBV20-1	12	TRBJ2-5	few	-	CSARVRQETQYF	TGCAGTGCTAGAGTTCGGCAAGAGACCCAGTACTTC
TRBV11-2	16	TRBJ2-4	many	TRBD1	CASSLGPTGTKNIQYF	TGTGCCAGCAGCTTGGGTCCGACAGGGACCAAAAACATTCAGTACTTC
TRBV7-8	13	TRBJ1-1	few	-	CASSSFRDTEAFF	TGTGCCAGCAGCTCGTTCAGGGATACTGAAGCTTTCTTT
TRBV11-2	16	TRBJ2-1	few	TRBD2	CASSRSTSGTMGEQFF	TGTGCCAGCAGCCGTTCAACTAGCGGGACCATGGGTGAGCAGTTCTTC
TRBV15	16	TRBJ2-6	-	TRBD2	CATSRSGGSGANVLTF	TGTGCCACCAGCAGATCGGGGGGGTCTGGGGCCAACGTCCTGACTTTC
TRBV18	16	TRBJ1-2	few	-	CASSPLAGFGLFGYTF	TGTGCCAGCTCACCACTCGCGGGGTTTGGGCTCTTCGGCTACACCTTC
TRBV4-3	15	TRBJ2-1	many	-	CASSPIAVEYNEQFF	TGCGCCAGCAGCCCGATAGCGGTCGAGTACAATGAGCAGTTCTTC
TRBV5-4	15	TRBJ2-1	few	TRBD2	CASSLAGRDYNEQFF	TGTGCCAGCAGCTTAGCGGGGAGGGACTACAATGAGCAGTTCTTC
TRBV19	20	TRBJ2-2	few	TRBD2	CASSPRTGLTSGSITGELFF	TGTGCCAGTAGTCCACGGACAGGATTGACTAGCGGGAGTATCACCGGGGAGCTGTTTTTT
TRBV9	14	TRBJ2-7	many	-	CASSVSPGPYEQYF	TGTGCCAGCAGCGTCTCGCCAGGACCCTACGAGCAGTACTTC
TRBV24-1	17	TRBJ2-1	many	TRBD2	CATSEQPLAGVKVEQFF	TGTGCCACCAGTGAGCAGCCCTTAGCGGGAGTGAAGGTTGAGCAGTTCTTC
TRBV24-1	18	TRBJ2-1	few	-	CATSDFGVGTYSYNEQFF	TGTGCCACCAGTGATTTCGGTGTCGGGACCTACTCCTACAATGAGCAGTTCTTC
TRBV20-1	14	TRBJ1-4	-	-	CSAQGGGGGEKLFF	TGCAGTGCTCAAGGGGGGGGAGGGGGTGAAAAACTGTTTTTT
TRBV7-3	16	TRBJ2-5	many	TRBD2	CASSAYSGREVETQYF	TGTGCCAGCAGCGCCTATAGCGGGAGAGAAGTAGAGACCCAGTACTTC
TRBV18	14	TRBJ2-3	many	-	CASSRLGPTDTQYF	TGTGCCAGCTCACGCTTGGGCCCCACAGATACGCAGTATTTT
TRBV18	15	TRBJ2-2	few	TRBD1	CASSPPGGATGELFF	TGTGCCAGCTCACCACCAGGGGGCGCAACCGGGGAGCTGTTTTTT
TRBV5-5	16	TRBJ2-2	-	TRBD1	CASSSRDRGQRGELFF	TGTGCCAGCAGCTCCCGGGACAGGGGGCAACGGGGGGAGCTGTTTTTT
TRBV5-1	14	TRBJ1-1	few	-	CASSFTGFFTEAFF	TGCGCCAGCAGCTTCACAGGGTTCTTCACTGAAGCTTTCTTT
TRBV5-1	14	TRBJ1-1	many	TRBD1	CASSVRDRNTEAFF	TGCGCCAGCAGCGTCCGGGACAGGAACACTGAAGCTTTCTTT
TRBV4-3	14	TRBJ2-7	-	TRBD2	CATIAASGSYEQYF	TGCGCCACCATAGCCGCTAGCGGGAGCTACGAGCAGTACTTC
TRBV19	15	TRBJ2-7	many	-	CASSHPRGSSYEQYF	TGTGCCAGTAGCCACCCGAGGGGGAGCTCCTACGAGCAGTACTTC
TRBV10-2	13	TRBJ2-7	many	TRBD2	CASSEGGAYEQYF	TGCGCCAGCAGTGAGGGGGGGGCCTACGAGCAGTACTTC
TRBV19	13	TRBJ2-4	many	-	CASSESGARAWYF	TGTGCCAGTAGTGAGAGTGGAGCTCGGGCTTGGTACTTC
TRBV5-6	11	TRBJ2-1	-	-	CASSSALEQFF	TGTGCCAGCAGCTCAGCCCTAGAGCAGTTCTTC
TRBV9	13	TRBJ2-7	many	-	CASSGGPTYEQYF	TGTGCCAGCAGCGGAGGGCCAACCTACGAGCAGTACTTC
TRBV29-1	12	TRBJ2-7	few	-	CSVVRTPYEQYF	TGCAGCGTTGTCCGCACACCCTACGAGCAGTACTTC
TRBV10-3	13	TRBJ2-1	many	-	CAAAGRGDNEQFF	TGTGCGGCCGCGGGGCGGGGTGACAATGAGCAGTTCTTC
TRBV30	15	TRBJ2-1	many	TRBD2	CAWSVRGRRINEQFF	TGTGCCTGGAGTGTACGCGGGAGAAGGATCAATGAGCAGTTCTTC
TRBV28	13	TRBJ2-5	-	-	CASTGRMEETQYF	TGTGCCAGCACAGGGCGGATGGAAGAGACCCAGTACTTC
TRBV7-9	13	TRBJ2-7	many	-	CASSFDVLRGQYF	TGTGCCAGCAGCTTCGACGTTCTACGAGGGCAGTACTTC
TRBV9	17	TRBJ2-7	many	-	CASSVEAGTGRHYEQYF	TGTGCCAGCAGCGTAGAGGCAGGAACGGGACGGCACTACGAGCAGTACTTC
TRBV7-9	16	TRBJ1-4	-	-	CASSIISWATNEKLFF	TGTGCCAGCAGCATTATCTCGTGGGCAACTAATGAAAAACTGTTTTTT